The 5 T cell receptor beta chains given below trace back to one sample, sequenced in a study of shared clonotypes between healthy human individuals. Repertoires were generated with immunoSEQ multiplex PCR, while TCRdb's copy carries only in-frame clones and drops some. Of roughly 1.4 million clones listed, about 98.5% are singletons. Sequencing was done on a sample of naive CD4+ T cells sorted from blood. Subset: CD45RA+ positively selected. These receptors all come from a man aged 30-40 years in good health.

CDR3 residues: CASSRTGGGSNQPQHF. CDR3 coding DNA: TGTGCCAGCTCACGGACAGGAGGGGGTAGCAATCAGCCCCAGCATTTT. The chain uses TRBV18 and TRBJ1-5; TRBD1 agrees at 7 bases. Germline CDR1 is KGHSH and CDR2 is LQKENI. This CDR3 is built from 16 residues. V trimming: 4 bases; J trimming: 0 bases; junction bases outside the gene matches: 6.

This chain links TRBV2 with TRBJ2-5; possible D gene TRBD1, 6 bases. Trimming cost V 3 bases and J 0 bases, with 8 bases left between them. Germline-derived CDR1 and CDR2 are SNHLY and FYNNEI. CDR3 length: 14 residues. CDR3 loop: CASSEDRYQETQYF. The CDR3 DNA follows: TGTGCCAGCAGTGAGGACAGATACCAAGAGACCCAGTACTTC.

This clone was found once. V and J are TRBV4-1 and TRBJ2-5; TRBD1 is a possible D gene (6 bases). The CDR3 extends over 14 amino acids. The ends were cut back, 1 base at V and 10 bases at J, with 16 bases in the middle. Germline V gene data show CDR1 as MGHRA and CDR2 as YSYEKL. CDR3 coding DNA: TGCGCCAGCAGCCAAGTTGGGACACCGGTCGACCAGTACTTC. Residues: CASSQVGTPVDQYF.

V gene TRBV21-1 combines with J gene TRBJ2-3; the table names TRBD2, a call not compared with the DNA. TRBV21-1 is a pseudogene. The CDR3 totals 15 residues. The CDR3 reads CASPRGLAGSDTQYF. Written as DNA, the CDR3 is TGTGCCAGCCCCAGGGGACTAGCGGGATCAGATACGCAGTATTTT.

This chain connects TRBV27 to TRBJ2-5; D call uncertain. The CDR3 consists of 13 residues. Trimming cost V 5 bases and J 4 bases, with 11 bases left between them. Looked up from germline, CDR1 is MNHEY and CDR2 is SMNVEV (reference sequence). The CDR3 loop reads CASSPRSPETQYF. CDR3 coding DNA: TGTGCCAGCAGTCCCCGATCCCCAGAGACCCAGTACTTC.